What follows describes a single T cell receptor (beta chain). Only in-frame clones appear in the TCRdb table, and some are missing; sequencing was by immunoSEQ multiplex PCR. The sample gives about 200,000 clones, around four fifths of which show up once; 0.8% to 0.95% is in the top ten. This entry is derived from a study of blood T cell repertoires in COVID-19. Study context: Sample material is recorded as cDNA or gDNA derived from T cells, B-cell-depleted T cells, or PBMCs.

Seattle patient enrollment occurred during active infection, with longitudinal follow-up thereafter. Sequencing used peripheral blood. This receptor was identified in a man aged 55 to 70 with COVID-19, enrolled during active disease.

CDR3 protein: CASGQGSYEQYF. CDR3 nucleotides: TGTGCCAGCGGTCAGGGCTCCTACGAGCAGTACTTC. The chain carries TRBV3-1 (or the pseudogene TRBV3-2) and TRBJ2-7; tentative D call: TRBD1 (5 bases). Germline V CDR1 and CDR2: LGHDT, YNNKEL (reference sequence). Trimming took off 8 bases at V and 0 bases at J, with 8 bases between the two ends. The CDR3 covers 12 residues.